Each of the 26 T cell receptor beta chains below was sequenced from the same sample in a study of siplizumab effects on memory and regulatory T cells. The protocol was immunoSEQ multiplex PCR, while the TCRdb copy is restricted to in-frame clones and leaves out a portion. The profile shows tens of thousands of clones, about 97% of them singletons. What was sequenced was naive CD4+ T cells sorted from blood. All receptors derive from a human donor in good health.

The chain combines TRBV16 with TRBJ2-2; 8 bases line up with TRBD1. The length of the CDR3 is 16 residues. After removal of 4 bases from V and 1 base from J, the junction contained 5 bases not matched to a gene. Germline V lookup: CDR1 KGHSY, CDR2 FQNENV. The CDR3 loop is CASSLYGTGNTGELFF. The DNA of the CDR3 is TGTGCCAGCAGCCTATATGGGACAGGGAACACCGGGGAGCTGTTTTTT.

V and J are TRBV9 and TRBJ2-5, with D perhaps matching TRBD1 (5 bases). V lost 2 bases to trimming and J lost 2 bases, with 10 bases between them. The CDR3 is made up of 14 amino acids. Per the germline V gene, CDR1 is SGDLS and CDR2 is YYNGEE. CDR3 sequence reads: CASSVGQGQETQYF. CDR3 coding DNA: TGTGCCAGCAGCGTGGGGCAGGGACAAGAGACCCAGTACTTC.

The chain combines TRBV2 with TRBJ2-4; the D is unclear. CDR3 length equals 16 residues. V lost 3 bases to trimming and J lost 1 base, with 13 bases between them. The germline gives CDR1 SNHLY, CDR2 FYNNEI. The CDR3 region has the DNA TGTGCCAGCAGTGACCAGGCCCCTATTGCCAAAAACATTCAGTACTTC. It codes for CASSDQAPIAKNIQYF.

V and J are TRBV27 and TRBJ2-2; D is ambiguous. The germline V gene has CDR1 MNHEY and CDR2 SMNVEV (reference sequence). The CDR3 runs 13 residues. The V end lost 6 bases, the J end lost 0 bases, and 5 bases lay between the germline ends. The CDR3 DNA is TGTGCCAGCAGACCCGCGAACACCGGGGAGCTGTTTTTT. The encoded protein is CASRPANTGELFF.

V is TRBV5-1 and J is TRBJ2-1, with TRBD1 matching over 8 bases. This CDR3 region has 14 residues. V shed 1 base, J shed 4 bases, and the junction held 1 base outside the gene matches. Germline CDR1 and CDR2: SGHRS and YFSETQ. This CDR3 reads CASSLNRGYNEQFF. CDR3 in DNA: TGCGCCAGCAGCTTGAACAGGGGGTACAATGAGCAGTTCTTC.

The count of this clone is one. The chain uses TRBV30 and TRBJ2-2; TRBD1 is a possible D gene (6 bases). Germline CDR1 reads GTSNPN; CDR2 reads SVGIG (reference sequence). V lost 3 bases and J 8 bases, leaving 16 bases between the germline ends. There are 14 residues in the CDR3. CDR3 nucleotides: TGTGCCTGGAGGGGAAACAGGGTCACGGGGGAGCTGTTTTTT. This translates into CAWRGNRVTGELFF.

The CDR3 DNA is TGTGCCAGTACGCGGGACACCTTCTCCTACGAGCAGTACTTC. Amino acid sequence: CASTRDTFSYEQYF. The V and J genes are TRBV19 and TRBJ2-7, with D perhaps given as TRBD1 or TRBD2 (6 bases each). The CDR3 sequence is 14 residues long. In germline, CDR1 is LNHDA, CDR2 SQIVND (reference sequence). Deletions cut 7 bases from V and 0 bases from J, with 13 bases between.

The rearrangement joins TRBV2 to TRBJ1-6; 8 bases are shared with TRBD1. This CDR3 is built from 15 residues. Trimming cost V 6 bases and J 8 bases; bases outside gene matches: 9. Germline V gene data show CDR1 as SNHLY and CDR2 as FYNNEI. Here the CDR3 DNA reads TGTGCCAGCAGACCAATAACAGGGGGAGATTCACCCCTCCACTTT. Protein product: CASRPITGGDSPLHF.

The chain combines TRBV7-3 with TRBJ2-1; the D is unclear. Trimming removed 2 bases from V and 5 bases from J, with 13 bases in between. Per germline, CDR1 SGHTA and CDR2 FQGTGA. The CDR3 is 15 amino acids. CDR3 bases: TGTGCCAGCAGCTTAGATAGCAGTTCCCACAATGAGCAGTTCTTC. Translating it yields CASSLDSSSHNEQFF.

The rearrangement joins TRBV6-1 to TRBJ2-3; no reliable D call. Per the germline V gene, CDR1 is MNHNS and CDR2 is SASEGT. The CDR3 sequence is 14 residues long. With 7 bases removed from V and 3 bases from J, the gap between germline ends came to 14 bases. The CDR3, as DNA: TGTGCCAGCAAATCGGGCAGGATTACAGATACGCAGTATTTT. This encodes CASKSGRITDTQYF.

The V and J genes are TRBV28 and TRBJ1-1, with D possibly being TRBD1 (5 bases). There are 14 residues in the CDR3. Germline assignment: CDR1 MDHEN and CDR2 SYDVKM. Trimming shortened V by 3 bases and J by 2 bases, and 10 bases separated the two germline ends. The CDR3 DNA reads as TGTGCCAGCAGTTTGTTAGGGGTTAACACTGAAGCTTTCTTT. Encoded protein: CASSLLGVNTEAFF.

The rearrangement joins TRBV4-2 to TRBJ2-5; no reliable D call. V gave up 1 base and J gave up 1 base, with 4 bases separating them. The CDR3 totals 13 residues. Germline CDR1 LGHNA, CDR2 YNFKEQ. CDR3 protein: CASSQAPQETQYF. DNA of the CDR3: TGTGCCAGCAGCCAAGCTCCCCAAGAGACCCAGTACTTC.

The V and J genes are TRBV14 and TRBJ2-3, with D uncertain. V was shortened by 4 bases and J by 2 bases, with 4 bases between the two germline ends. The CDR3 contains 12 residues. Germline lookup yields CDR1 SGHDN and CDR2 FVKESK. The CDR3 loop is CASSPHTDTQYF. CDR3 bases: TGTGCCAGCAGCCCACACACAGATACGCAGTATTTT.

V and J are TRBV4-2 and TRBJ2-2; 7 nucleotides agree with TRBD2. CDR1 is LGHNA and CDR2 is YNFKEQ in the germline V gene. V shed 1 base, J shed 1 base, and the junction held 6 bases outside the gene matches. The CDR3 spans 17 residues. The CDR3 DNA reads as TGTGCCAGCAGCCAAGTCTCGCTAGCGGAGAACACCGGGGAGCTGTTTTTT. It is translated as CASSQVSLAENTGELFF.

This chain links TRBV28 with TRBJ1-1; 8 positions agree with TRBD1. The CDR3 loop spans 12 amino acids. The V gene end was trimmed by 7 bases and the J gene end by 5 bases; junction bases not matched to a gene: 3. Germline values: CDR1 MDHEN, CDR2 SYDVKM. The CDR3 DNA follows: TGTGCCAGCATCACAGGGGGGACTGAAGCTTTCTTT. Protein sequence: CASITGGTEAFF.

The V call is TRBV27, the J call TRBJ2-4; 9 bases line up with TRBD1. The CDR3 has 15 amino acids. V shed 7 bases, J shed 7 bases, and the junction held 11 bases outside the gene matches. The germline CDR1 and CDR2 sequences are MNHEY and SMNVEV (reference sequence). The CDR3 region is CASKFRGQGLNIQYF. The CDR3 DNA reads TGTGCCAGCAAGTTTCGGGGACAGGGCCTCAACATTCAGTACTTC.

The chain links TRBV10-3 to TRBJ2-7; no clear D gene. The length of the CDR3 is 16 residues. Germline V lookup: CDR1 ENHRY, CDR2 SYGVKD. Trimming took off 0 bases at V and 1 base at J, with 13 bases between the two ends. The CDR3 protein is CAISESGRSNSYEQYF. The CDR3 bases are TGTGCCATCAGTGAGTCTGGACGGAGTAATTCCTACGAGCAGTACTTC.

The chain employs TRBV6-1 and TRBJ1-2; a weak D match, TRBD1 (6 bases). Between the trimmed V and J ends, which lost 1 base and 3 bases, there was a span of 15 bases. Germline CDR1 and CDR2: MNHNS and SASEGT. The CDR3 consists of 16 residues. CDR3 sequence reads: CASSEDLWGGYYGYTF. For the CDR3, the DNA is TGTGCCAGCAGTGAAGATCTGTGGGGGGGCTACTATGGCTACACCTTC.

The chain joins TRBV9 to TRBJ1-5, with D tentatively TRBD1 (5 bases). The V end lost 3 bases, the J end lost 4 bases, and 20 bases lay between the germline ends. The CDR3 is made up of 17 amino acids. Germline V gives CDR1 SGDLS, CDR2 YYNGEE. The CDR3 reads CASSAGHASAGNQPQHF. The CDR3, as DNA: TGTGCCAGCAGCGCCGGACACGCGAGTGCGGGGAATCAGCCCCAGCATTTT.

The chain carries TRBV28 and TRBJ1-2; TRBD1 agrees at 8 bases. The germline gives CDR1 MDHEN, CDR2 SYDVKM. With 3 bases clipped from V and 5 bases from J, the junction kept 5 bases outside the gene matches. The CDR3 covers 14 residues. The CDR3 DNA follows: TGTGCCAGCAGTTTGCAGGGGGCTTTTTATGGCTACACCTTC. Amino acids: CASSLQGAFYGYTF.

DNA for the CDR3: TGCGCCAGCAGCTTGGACCCGGGACAGGGAGGGCGGCAGTACTTC. This sequence encodes CASSLDPGQGGRQYF. The chain uses TRBV5-1 and TRBJ2-7; 9 nucleotides match TRBD1. From germline, CDR1 is SGHRS and CDR2 YFSETQ. The CDR3 has 15 amino acids. V lost 0 bases and J lost 9; bases outside the gene matches: 10. Full variable domain (remainder filled in from reference TRBV5-1 and TRBJ2-7): KAGVTQTPRYLIKTRGQQVTLSCSPISGHRSVSWYQQTPGQGLQFLFEYFSETQRNKGNFPGRFSGRQFSNSRSEMNVSTLELGDSALYLCASSLDPGQGGRQYFGPGTRLTVT.

V and J are TRBV9 and TRBJ1-1, with D unclear. V was shortened by 3 bases and J by 2 bases, with 8 bases between the two germline ends. This CDR3 is 13 amino acids long. Germline-derived CDR1 and CDR2 are SGDLS and YYNGEE. The CDR3 DNA sequence: TGTGCCAGCAGCGCTACAGCAAACACTGAAGCTTTCTTT. This gives the protein CASSATANTEAFF.

The V gene is TRBV20-1, the J gene TRBJ2-7; TRBD1 matches at 7 bases. The CDR3 totals 11 residues. Germline-derived CDR1 and CDR2 are DFQATT and SNEGSKA (reference sequence). Trimming cost V 2 bases and J 6 bases; bases outside gene matches: 1. The CDR3 reads CSARRGLEQYF. CDR3 coding DNA: TGCAGTGCTAGAAGGGGGCTCGAGCAGTACTTC.

The table lists this clone with a count of one. This chain links TRBV30 with TRBJ2-7; no firm D call. The germline V and J ends were trimmed by 2 bases and 3 bases, with 8 bases remaining between them. The germline gives CDR1 GTSNPN, CDR2 SVGIG (reference sequence). This CDR3 has 12 residues. The CDR3 loop is CAWSPRNYEQYF. In DNA, the CDR3 is TGTGCCTGGAGTCCAAGGAACTACGAGCAGTACTTC.

The chain combines TRBV7-8 with TRBJ2-5, with unresolved D. CDR1 is SGHVS and CDR2 is FQNEAQ in the germline V gene. This CDR3 has 11 amino acids. Between the trimmed V and J ends, which lost 2 bases and 3 bases, there was a span of 1 base. The CDR3 loop reads CASSLKETQYF. DNA for the CDR3: TGTGCCAGCAGCTTAAAAGAGACCCAGTACTTC.

The chain carries TRBV10-3 and TRBJ1-2; D might be TRBD1 (6 bases). Trimming shortened V by 8 bases and J by 8 bases, and 15 bases separated the two germline ends. Per germline, CDR1 ENHRY and CDR2 SYGVKD. This CDR3 region has 12 residues. The DNA of the CDR3 is TGTGCCATCTCGGGGGGCACTTGGGGCTACACCTTC. Translated: CAISGGTWGYTF.